This TCR beta chain is drawn from a study of early T cells in non-severe SARS-CoV-2 infection. Whole-study context: Chains were unpaired, as sequencing was done on bulk RNA from unsorted whole blood. Whole-study findings and limits: VDJdb matching skewed toward anti-spike CD8 responses, missing private and CD4 specificities.

Individual cDNA molecules received unique molecular identifiers during library preparation. In TCRdb, the 5' RACE reads were re-called with MiXCR into one record per CDR3 protein. The sample carries tens of thousands of distinct CDR3 sequences, 8% to 13% recorded once. This clonotype appeared a few times. Its antigen remains unknown. The CDR3 contains 14 residues. From germline, CDR1 is MNHNY and CDR2 SVGAGI (reference sequence). The V end lost 7 bases, the J end lost 2 bases, and 13 bases lay between the germline ends. The V and J genes are TRBV6-6 and TRBJ2-3; possible D gene TRBD1, 6 bases. This clonotype originated in an adult who was a healthcare worker with PCR-confirmed SARS-CoV-2 infection or an uninfected control (not recorded which). The sample comprised whole blood. In DNA form, the CDR3 reads TGTGCCAGCAACATCAGGGGAGACACAGATACGCAGTATTTT. Protein: CASNIRGDTDTQYF.